This TCR beta chain stems from a study of blood T cells in healthy people across ages. Study-level points and caveats: Donors of long life had a larger count of naive CD4+ cells and greater diversity than aged donors.

This clonotype was seen many times. Its matching antigen is unknown. Then a second PCR, running about 7 to 11 cycles, was carried out with a sample-barcoded 5' primer and a J-beta primer mix. One entry per CDR3 protein, called by TCRdb with MiXCR from the 5' RACE reads. The sample has about 1,500,000 distinct CDR3 sequences, 42% seen once. Sequenced input: blood. The TCR was taken from a woman aged 18-30 years in good health.

CDR3 sequence reads: CASSYLLGSYEQYF. CDR3 sequence (DNA): TGTGCCAGCAGTTACCTGTTGGGCTCCTACGAGCAGTACTTC. This sequence joins TRBV6-5 and TRBJ2-7, with D unclear. The CDR3 has 14 residues. The germline V gene has CDR1 MNHEY and CDR2 SVGAGI. V was cut by 2 bases and J by 0 bases, with 8 bases left in between.